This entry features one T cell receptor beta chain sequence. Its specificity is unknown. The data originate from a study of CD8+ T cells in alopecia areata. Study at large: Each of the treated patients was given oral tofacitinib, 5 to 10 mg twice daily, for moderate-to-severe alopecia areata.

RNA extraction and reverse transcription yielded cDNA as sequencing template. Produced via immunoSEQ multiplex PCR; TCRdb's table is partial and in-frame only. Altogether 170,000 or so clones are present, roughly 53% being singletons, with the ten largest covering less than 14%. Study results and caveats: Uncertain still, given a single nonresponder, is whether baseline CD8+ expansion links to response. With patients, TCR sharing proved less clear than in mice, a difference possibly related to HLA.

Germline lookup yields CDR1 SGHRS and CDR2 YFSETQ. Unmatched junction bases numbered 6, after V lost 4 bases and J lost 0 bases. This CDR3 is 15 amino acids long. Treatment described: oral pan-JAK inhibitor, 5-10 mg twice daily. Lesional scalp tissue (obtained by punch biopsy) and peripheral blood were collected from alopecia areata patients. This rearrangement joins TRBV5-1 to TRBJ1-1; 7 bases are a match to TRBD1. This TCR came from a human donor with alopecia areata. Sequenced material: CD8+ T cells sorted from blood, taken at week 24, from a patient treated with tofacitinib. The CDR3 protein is CASSLRQGLNTEAFF. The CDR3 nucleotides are TGCGCCAGCAGCCTACGACAGGGACTGAACACTGAAGCTTTCTTT.